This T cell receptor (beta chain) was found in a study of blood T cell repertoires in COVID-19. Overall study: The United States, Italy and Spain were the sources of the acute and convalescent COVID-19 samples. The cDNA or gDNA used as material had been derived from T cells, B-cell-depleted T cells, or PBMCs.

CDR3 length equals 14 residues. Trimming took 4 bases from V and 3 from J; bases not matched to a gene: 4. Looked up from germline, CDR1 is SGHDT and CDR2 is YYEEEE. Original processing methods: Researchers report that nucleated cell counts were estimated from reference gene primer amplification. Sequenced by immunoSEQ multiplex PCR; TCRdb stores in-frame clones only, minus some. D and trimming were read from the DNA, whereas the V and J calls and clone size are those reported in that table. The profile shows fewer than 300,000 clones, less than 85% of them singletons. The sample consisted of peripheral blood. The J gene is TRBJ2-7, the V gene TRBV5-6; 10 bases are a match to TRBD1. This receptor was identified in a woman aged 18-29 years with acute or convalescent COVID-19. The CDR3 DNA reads TGTGCCAGCAGCCTGGGACAGGGGTTCTACGAGCAGTACTTC. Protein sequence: CASSLGQGFYEQYF.